The next 14 T cell receptor beta chains were all read from a single sample in a study of T-cell reconstitution after alpha-beta-depleted transplantation in children. TCRbeta library preparation incorporated unique molecular identifiers. Each CDR3 protein gets one entry after TCRdb re-called the PCR reads with MiXCR. The repertoire consists of hundreds of thousands of distinct CDR3 sequences, with under 15% occurring once and the leading ten covering around 0.79%. The material sequenced was PBMCs, taken before TCRalphabeta/CD19-depleted stem cell transplant. The receptors stem from a girl aged 2 to 9 with congenital amegakaryocytic thrombocytopenia, due to receive a stem cell transplant.

This clonotype showed up many times. The chain combines TRBV15 with TRBJ2-7; tentatively, D is TRBD2 (6 bases). CDR1 LNHNV and CDR2 YYDKDF come from the germline V gene (reference sequence). The CDR3 covers 14 residues. The V and J ends lost 6 bases and 3 bases respectively, with 15 bases between them. This CDR3 reads CATRAGLNDYEQYF. The CDR3 nucleotides read TGTGCCACCAGGGCGGGACTGAATGACTACGAGCAGTACTTC.

This clonotype appeared many times. V usage is TRBV10-3 and J usage is TRBJ1-2; D might be TRBD1 (6 bases). Per the germline V gene, CDR1 is ENHRY and CDR2 is SYGVKD. The CDR3 extends over 13 amino acids. V was cut by 6 bases and J by 4 bases, with 12 bases left in between. CDR3 residues: CAISPDSPYGYTF. DNA for the CDR3: TGTGCCATCAGCCCGGACAGTCCCTATGGCTACACCTTC.

This clonotype has ten or more counts. The chain couples TRBV24-1 to TRBJ2-7, with a tentative D call TRBD2 (6 bases). The CDR3 has 13 residues. V was clipped by 9 bases and J by 4 bases, with 15 bases between them. Germline V gene data show CDR1 as KGHDR and CDR2 as SFDVKD. The CDR3 bases are TGTGCCACCGGGCAGGGAGGTTATTACGAGCAGTACTTC. The encoded protein is CATGQGGYYEQYF.

This clonotype appeared many times. The chain combines TRBV4-1 with TRBJ2-2; TRBD1 matches 9 bases. The V segment lost 0 bases and the J segment 8 bases; nucleotides outside the gene matches: 7. This CDR3 spans 16 amino acids. The germline V gene has CDR1 MGHRA and CDR2 YSYEKL. As DNA, the CDR3 is TGCGCCAGCAGCCAAGAACGGGGGACAGGGACGGGGGAGCTGTTTTTT. This translates into CASSQERGTGTGELFF.

There are many counts of this clonotype. The genes are TRBV20-1 and TRBJ2-5; D is uncertain. V lost 3 bases to trimming and J lost 5 bases, with 7 bases between them. The CDR3 runs 11 residues. Germline lookup yields CDR1 DFQATT and CDR2 SNEGSKA (reference sequence). CDR3 protein: CSASPVETQYF. The DNA of the CDR3 is TGCAGTGCTAGTCCAGTTGAGACCCAGTACTTC.

This chain uses TRBV6-2 or TRBV6-3 with TRBJ2-5, with 7 bases lining up with TRBD2. CDR3 length equals 14 residues. J lost 4 bases, V lost 10 bases, and 12 bases had no gene match. Germline V CDR1 and CDR2: MNHEY, SVGEGT. The CDR3 region is CATWEGGRRETQYF. DNA of the CDR3: TGTGCCACCTGGGAGGGCGGGAGAAGAGAGACCCAGTACTTC.

This chain joins TRBV2 and TRBJ2-2; D remains ambiguous. Germline assignment: CDR1 SNHLY and CDR2 FYNNEI. Trimming stripped 11 bases from V and 4 bases from J, with 17 bases between. This CDR3 is 14 amino acids long. The chain's CDR3 is CADQTDKFTGELFF. The DNA of the CDR3 is TGTGCCGACCAAACCGACAAATTCACCGGGGAGCTGTTTTTT.

V gene TRBV2 combines with J gene TRBJ2-2; D uncertain. Trimming took 10 bases from V and 6 from J, leaving 9 bases between them. This CDR3 region has 11 residues. The V gene's germline CDR1 is SNHLY and CDR2 FYNNEI. CDR3 in DNA: TGTGCCACCATAGCACCCGGGGAGCTGTTTTTT. Translating gives CATIAPGELFF.

This clonotype was recorded at least ten times. The CDR3 nucleotides read TGTGCCAGCAGCTTAGTGACAACCCGAGGGGAGACCCAGTACTTC. Protein product: CASSLVTTRGETQYF. V is TRBV11-2 and J is TRBJ2-5; D is possibly TRBD2 (5 bases). CDR3 length: 15 amino acids. Trimming stripped 1 base from V and 5 bases from J, with 14 bases between. Germline V gives CDR1 SGHAT, CDR2 FQNNGV.

This clonotype was counted a few times. This CDR3 reads CSAPGTGVYNEQFF. The CDR3 DNA reads TGCAGTGCTCCCGGGACAGGGGTATACAATGAGCAGTTCTTC. V is TRBV20-1 and J is TRBJ2-1, with TRBD1 identical over 10 bases. V was clipped by 5 bases and J by 4 bases; unmatched bases: 5. Germline V gene data show CDR1 as DFQATT and CDR2 as SNEGSKA (reference sequence). The CDR3 runs 14 residues.

The V call is TRBV10-3, the J call TRBJ2-7, with D perhaps matching TRBD2 (5 bases). Deletions cut 0 bases from V and 7 bases from J, with 16 bases between. The CDR3 spans 15 residues. CDR1 is ENHRY and CDR2 is SYGVKD in the germline V gene. For the CDR3, the DNA is TGTGCCATCAGTGAGTCAGGCGGAACCGGGGAGGAGCAGTACTTC. Its protein product is CAISESGGTGEEQYF.

CDR3 sequence (DNA): TGCAGCGTTGAAGATCGGTCGGACTACTATGGCTACACCTTC. Its translation: CSVEDRSDYYGYTF. The chain employs TRBV29-1 and TRBJ1-2, with D hard to call. This CDR3 has 14 amino acids. The germline V gene encodes CDR1 SQVTM and CDR2 ANQGSEA. Trimming removed 0 bases from V and 3 bases from J, with 11 bases in between. The full variable domain, rest sourced from reference TRBV29-1 and TRBJ1-2, is SAVISQKPSRDICQRGTSLTIQCQVDSQVTMMFWYRQQPGQSLTLIATANQGSEATYESGFVIDKFPISRPNLTFSTLTVSNMSPEDSSIYLCSVEDRSDYYGYTFGSGTRLTVV.

This clonotype has a count of ten or more. The chain is built from TRBV13 and TRBJ2-7; unclear D gene. Trimming shortened V by 2 bases and J by 3 bases, and 8 bases separated the two germline ends. The CDR3 has 13 residues. CDR1 PRHDT and CDR2 FYEKMQ come from the germline V gene (reference sequence). CDR3 DNA: TGTGCCAGCAGCTTACCATACAGCTACGAGCAGTACTTC. This sequence encodes CASSLPYSYEQYF. The entire variable domain, with the rest obtained from reference TRBV13 and TRBJ2-7, is as follows: AAGVIQSPRHLIKEKRETATLKCYPIPRHDTVYWYQQGPGQDPQFLISFYEKMQSDKGSIPDRFSAQQFSDYHSELNMSSLELGDSALYFCASSLPYSYEQYFGPGTRLTVT.

This clonotype appeared many times. The J gene is TRBJ2-5, the V gene TRBV6-1; the D is unclear. With 3 bases removed from V and 9 bases from J, the gap between germline ends came to 11 bases. Germline V CDR1 and CDR2: MNHNS, SASEGT. The CDR3 runs 12 residues. CDR3 DNA sequence: TGTGCCAGCAGTGAGAGTGCGAGGTCCCAGTACTTC. Encoded protein: CASSESARSQYF.